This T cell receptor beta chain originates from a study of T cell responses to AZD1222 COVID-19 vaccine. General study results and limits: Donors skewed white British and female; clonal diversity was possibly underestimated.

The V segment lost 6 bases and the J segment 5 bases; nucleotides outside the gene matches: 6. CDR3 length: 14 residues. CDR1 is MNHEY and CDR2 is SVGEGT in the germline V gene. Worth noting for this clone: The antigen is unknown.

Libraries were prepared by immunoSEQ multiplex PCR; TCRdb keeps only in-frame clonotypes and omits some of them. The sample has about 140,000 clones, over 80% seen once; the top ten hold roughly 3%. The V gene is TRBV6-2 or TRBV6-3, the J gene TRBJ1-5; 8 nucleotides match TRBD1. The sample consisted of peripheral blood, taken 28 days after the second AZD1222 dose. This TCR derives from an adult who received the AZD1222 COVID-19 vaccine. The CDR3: CASSPDRVDQPQHF. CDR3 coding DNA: TGTGCCAGCAGCCCGGACAGGGTCGATCAGCCCCAGCATTTT.